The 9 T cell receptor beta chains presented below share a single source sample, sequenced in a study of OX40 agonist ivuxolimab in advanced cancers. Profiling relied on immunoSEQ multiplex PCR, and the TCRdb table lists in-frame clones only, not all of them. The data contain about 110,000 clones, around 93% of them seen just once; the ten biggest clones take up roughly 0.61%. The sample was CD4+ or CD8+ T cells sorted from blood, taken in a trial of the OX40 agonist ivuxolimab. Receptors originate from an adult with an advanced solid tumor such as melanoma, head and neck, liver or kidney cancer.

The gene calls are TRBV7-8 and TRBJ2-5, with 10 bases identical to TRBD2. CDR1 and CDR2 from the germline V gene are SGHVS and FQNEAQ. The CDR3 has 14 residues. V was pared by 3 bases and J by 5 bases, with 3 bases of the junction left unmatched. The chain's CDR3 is CASSFASGSETQYF. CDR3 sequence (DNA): TGTGCCAGCAGCTTTGCTAGCGGGAGTGAGACCCAGTACTTC.

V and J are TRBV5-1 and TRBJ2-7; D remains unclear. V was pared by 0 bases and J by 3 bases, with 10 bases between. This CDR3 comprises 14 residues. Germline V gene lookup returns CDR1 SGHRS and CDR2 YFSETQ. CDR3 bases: TGCGCCAGCAGCTTGGATGGGGTAGTCTACGAGCAGTACTTC. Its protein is CASSLDGVVYEQYF.

The DNA for the CDR3 is TGTGCCAGCAGTTACGGGGGAGAGGGCACTGAAGCTTTCTTT. Protein product: CASSYGGEGTEAFF. The rearrangement uses TRBV6-5 and TRBJ1-1; the D gene is possibly TRBD1 (5 bases). Trimming took off 2 bases at V and 4 bases at J, with 11 bases between the two ends. The CDR3 has 14 amino acids. Germline V gene sequence: CDR1 MNHEY, CDR2 SVGAGI.

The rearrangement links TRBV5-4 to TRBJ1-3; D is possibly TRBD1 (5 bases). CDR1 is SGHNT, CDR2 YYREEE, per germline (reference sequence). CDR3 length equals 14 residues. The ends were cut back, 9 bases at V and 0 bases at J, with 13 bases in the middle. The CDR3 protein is CATIDRGSGNTIYF. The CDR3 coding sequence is TGTGCCACCATAGACAGAGGCTCTGGAAACACCATATATTTT.

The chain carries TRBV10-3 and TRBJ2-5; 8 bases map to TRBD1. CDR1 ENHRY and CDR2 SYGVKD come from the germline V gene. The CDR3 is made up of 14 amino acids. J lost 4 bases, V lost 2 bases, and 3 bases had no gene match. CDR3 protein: CAISENTGGETQYF. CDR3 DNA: TGTGCCATCAGTGAGAACACAGGGGGAGAGACCCAGTACTTC.

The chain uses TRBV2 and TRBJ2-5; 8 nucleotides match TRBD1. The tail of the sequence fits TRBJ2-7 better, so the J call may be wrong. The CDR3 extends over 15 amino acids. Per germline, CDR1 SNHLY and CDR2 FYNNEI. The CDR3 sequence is CASSEIGQGSYEQYF. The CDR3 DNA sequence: TGTGCCAGCAGTGAAATTGGACAGGGATCCTACGAGCAGTACTTC.

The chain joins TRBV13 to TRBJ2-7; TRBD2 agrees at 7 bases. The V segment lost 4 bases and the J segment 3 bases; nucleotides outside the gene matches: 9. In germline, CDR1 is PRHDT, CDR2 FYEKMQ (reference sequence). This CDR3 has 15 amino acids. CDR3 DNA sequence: TGTGCCAGCAGCTCAAGCGGGACTCCCTTCTACGAGCAGTACTTC. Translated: CASSSSGTPFYEQYF.

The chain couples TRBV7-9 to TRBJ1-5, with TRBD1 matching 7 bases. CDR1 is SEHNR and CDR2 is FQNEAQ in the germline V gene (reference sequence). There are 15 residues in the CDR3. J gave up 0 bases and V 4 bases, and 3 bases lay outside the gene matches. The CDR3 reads CASSSGGASNQPQHF. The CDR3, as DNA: TGTGCCAGCAGCTCAGGGGGAGCTAGCAATCAGCCCCAGCATTTT.

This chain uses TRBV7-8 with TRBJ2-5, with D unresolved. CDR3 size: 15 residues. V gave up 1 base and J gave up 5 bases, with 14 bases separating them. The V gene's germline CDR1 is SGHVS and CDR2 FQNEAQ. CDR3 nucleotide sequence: TGTGCCAGCAGCTTAGAGGTGGGCACCGGGGAGACCCAGTACTTC. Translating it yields CASSLEVGTGETQYF.